These T cell receptor beta chains were read from a single sample in a study of T cell therapy after organ transplantation. Antigens for these TCRs are unknown. The repertoire was sequenced with immunoSEQ multiplex PCR; TCRdb's copy has only in-frame clones and lacks some. Of about 50,000 clones listed, 94% were seen once; the top ten hold approximately 3.4%. The specimen was CD8+ T cells from blood, collected before autologous CMV-specific T cell therapy. These receptors all stem from a human patient who had received a solid organ transplant and had CMV disease. Each CDR3 is given without its conserved first and last residue. Fields, in order: V gene, CDR3 protein.

>TRBV5-4
ASSLVGFDEQY
>TRBV6-1
ASGTGFYGYT
>TRBV6-5
ASSYSGMDTEAF
>TRBV4-3
ASSQGQEATNEKLF
>TRBV6-4
ASSPDRALANDTQY
>TRBV5-1
ASSFRLQGAYETQY
>TRBV13
ASSLGDLSYEQY
>TRBV6-7
ARKQGAKDYGYT
>TRBV4-1
ATTLGTGGLTAGELF
>TRBV7-6
ASSLATGPKLETQY
>TRBV9
ASSVGGISNQPQH
>TRBV5-1
ASSLAPSGSSFSYEQY
>TRBV27
ASSPLGEGQRGNSPLH
>TRBV2
ASRIGGGNTEAF
>TRBV25-1
ASSADSYEQY
>TRBV6-5
ASSGQGDGYT
>TRBV2
ASSEALWREGHNEQF
>TRBV27
ASSYPGSYEQF
>TRBV9
ASSIYTGELF
>TRBV19
ASIGNTEAF
>TRBV5-4
ASSSELAGEGTYEQY
>TRBV10-3
AISEGPDYGTEAF
>TRBV5-6
ASSLGGNEQF
>TRBV9
ASSVDPAGAPNEQF
>TRBV12-5
ASGFTPTGKDSADTQY
>TRBV5-4
ASSHWDRINYGYT
>TRBV9
ASRAENTGELF
>TRBV5-6
ASSPTPRAGDSDEQF
>TRBV4-3
ASSQDWRGETEAF
>TRBV5-1
ASSLGQGAYNEQF
>TRBV5-5
ASSLGAKGSYEQY
>TRBV2
ASRGSGSANNEQF
>TRBV27
ASSLIKGAITGELF
>TRBV27
ASSLSGGGNGYT
>TRBV27
ASSPWTGSNEQF
>TRBV9
ASSEGLTNTGELF
>TRBV30
AWSRVTYEQY
>TRBV30
AWSVLAGSEQY
>TRBV2
ASRPDRPEQF
>TRBV9
ASSPDGQDDEQY
>TRBV4-3
ASSQGVLNNYGYT
>TRBV4-2
ASSDPGARGELF
>TRBV11-2
ASSLAPQGAGEQY
>TRBV4-1
ASSQDSGTGGSEQY
>TRBV6-5
ASSYEKGVHEQF
>TRBV5-6
ASSWGWTRYEQY
>TRBV6-5
ASSYGTGAYEQY
>TRBV11-3
ASSLAVLNTEAF
>TRBV6-5
ASSYSTGDEQY
>TRBV4-1
ASSHPRDRLAYEQY
>TRBV9
ASSERTEVYTEAF
>TRBV30
AWRSSRGRRSTQETQY
>TRBV4-1
ASSQDMGRKGEKLF
>TRBV7-3
ASSLDPSPQETQY
>TRBV9
ASSVDGRGEDEQY
>TRBV15
ATSREDYTEAF
>TRBV7-8
ASSLDSWSGYT
>TRBV15
ATSIGATQY
>TRBV19
ASSIVGGNTGELF
>TRBV6-5
ASSYSGRADGEQF